This T cell receptor (beta chain) originates from a study of neurological immune-mediated disorders. Study-wide results and limits: Private repertoires in all groups were suggested by the absence of shared CDR3 amino acid sequences among expanded clones across subjects.

The making of cDNA relied on 5'RACE with 10-nucleotide random UMIs. In TCRdb, the 5' RACE reads were re-called with MiXCR into one record per CDR3 protein. The sample has 90,000 to 150,000 distinct CDR3 sequences; roughly 3.2% are singletons. The CDR3 is 12 amino acids. J was trimmed by 5 bases and V by 4 bases; bases with no gene match: 0. Germline CDR1 is ENHRY and CDR2 is SYGVKD. Many counts were recorded for this clonotype. Its antigen is unidentified. Sequences were obtained from PBMCs. The chain carries TRBV10-3 and TRBJ2-7; 9 bases line up with TRBD1. The receptor's source is a woman in her 30s with multiple sclerosis. Here the CDR3 DNA reads TGTGCCATCAGTGGGGACAGGGACGAGCAGTACTTC. The encoded protein is CAISGDRDEQYF.